The 3 T cell receptor beta chains presented below share a single source sample, sequenced in a study of blood T cell repertoires in COVID-19. TCRdb keeps only in-frame clones here, not all; method: immunoSEQ multiplex PCR. This repertoire shows approximately 150,000 clones, approximately 81% found once; its top ten account for about 2.5%. The sample consisted of peripheral blood. The receptors originated from a human donor with acute or convalescent COVID-19. The donor label of this sample is uncertain.

The chain couples TRBV5-1 to TRBJ1-2; no clear D gene. The CDR3 runs to 13 residues. CDR1 is SGHRS, CDR2 YFSETQ, per germline. Between the trimmed V and J ends, which lost 4 bases and 8 bases, there was a span of 15 bases. The CDR3 coding sequence is TGCGCCAGCAGCACCGATACTCTCGAGGGCTACACCTTC. Its protein is CASSTDTLEGYTF.

V is TRBV6-2 or TRBV6-3 and J is TRBJ1-4; no firm D call. Germline V CDR1 and CDR2: MNHEY, SVGEGT. The CDR3 loop spans 16 amino acids. Trimming left V 5 bases short and J 12 bases short, with 25 bases between. CDR3 bases: TGTGCCAGCAGTCTCCAGACCGGGAAGGAGGGTTTGGAACTGTTTTTT. Translation: CASSLQTGKEGLELFF.

The gene calls are TRBV18 and TRBJ1-1, with a tentative D call TRBD1 (6 bases). This CDR3 has 16 amino acids. Per the germline V gene, CDR1 is KGHSH and CDR2 is LQKENI. V was cut by 0 bases and J by 1 base, with 12 bases left in between. CDR3 residues: CASSPPGGRGNTEAFF. For the CDR3, the DNA is TGTGCCAGCTCACCACCGGGGGGGCGCGGGAACACTGAAGCTTTCTTT.